This TCR beta chain derives from a study of Graves' ophthalmopathy and Graves' hyperthyroidism. J was trimmed by 2 bases and V by 6 bases; bases with no gene match: 2. Germline assignment: CDR1 DFQATT and CDR2 SNEGSKA (reference sequence). The CDR3 has 12 amino acids. This clonotype was found many times. RNA transcripts yielded amplified TCR beta CDR3 regions. After a first-round RT-PCR with HTBI primers, a second-round multiplex PCR was run. MiXCR, run by TCRdb on the multiplex PCR reads, gives a single entry per CDR3 protein. Among around 670,000 distinct CDR3 sequences listed, approximately 40% were seen once.

This chain uses TRBV20-1 with TRBJ1-2, with TRBD1 matching over 8 bases. The sequence was collected from an adult man with Graves' ophthalmopathy. The sample comprised peripheral blood. The CDR3 loop is CSAGTGNYGYTF. CDR3 DNA sequence: TGCAGTGCCGGGACAGGAAACTATGGCTACACCTTC.